The 16 T cell receptor beta chains in this list originate from one sample, sequenced in a study of cytomegalovirus exposure and HLA in healthy donors. Primers for the PCR totalled 60 Vbeta and 13 Jbeta. Some clones are missing from TCRdb's copy, which holds only in-frame ones; the method was immunoSEQ multiplex PCR. The sample yields about 110,000 clones, approximately 80% seen once. Sequencing was done on a sample of PBMCs. The receptors were gathered from a woman aged 18-35 years in good health and CMV-seropositive.

This clone was recorded only once. The chain has TRBV6-1 and TRBJ2-1; 7 bases are shared with TRBD1. CDR3 length: 14 amino acids. V shed 8 bases and J 7 bases; nucleotides not matched to a gene: 11. Per the germline V gene, CDR1 is MNHNS and CDR2 is SASEGT. The CDR3, as DNA: TGTGCCAGCCACCTCACAGGGGACGTGAATGAGCAGTTCTTC. This translates into CASHLTGDVNEQFF.

CDR3 nucleotides: TGTGCCAGCAGCCAAGTTCCCAGCGGGACTCTCACCGGGGAGCTGTTTTTT. Translated, it gives CASSQVPSGTLTGELFF. The chain couples TRBV14 to TRBJ2-2; 7 bases map to TRBD2. The V segment lost 1 base and the J segment 4 bases; nucleotides outside the gene matches: 9. The CDR3 has 17 residues. Germline V gives CDR1 SGHDN, CDR2 FVKESK.

This clone was seen a single time. The rearrangement joins TRBV6-6 to TRBJ2-7, with 7 nucleotides matching TRBD1. With 6 bases clipped from V and 3 bases from J, the junction kept 5 bases outside the gene matches. CDR3 length equals 13 residues. Germline V gives CDR1 MNHNY, CDR2 SVGAGI (reference sequence). The CDR3 loop is CASRGGHLYEQYF. The CDR3 nucleotides read TGTGCCAGCAGAGGGGGCCACCTCTACGAGCAGTACTTC.

This chain links TRBV5-1 with TRBJ1-3; D is perhaps TRBD1 (6 bases). V dropped 0 bases and J dropped 11 bases, with 12 bases sitting between them. The CDR3 is 13 residues long. CDR1 and CDR2 from the germline V gene are SGHRS and YFSETQ. The CDR3 DNA reads as TGCGCCAGCAGCTTGGGGACAGCGGATGCCATATATTTT. It codes for CASSLGTADAIYF.

V usage is TRBV19 and J usage is TRBJ1-4, with 7 positions matching TRBD1. This CDR3 is built from 14 residues. V gave up 8 bases and J gave up 6 bases; unmatched junction bases: 9. Germline V gives CDR1 LNHDA, CDR2 SQIVND (reference sequence). The CDR3 sequence: CASLLPGGDEKLFF. The CDR3 bases are TGTGCCAGTCTCCTACCAGGGGGAGATGAAAAACTGTTTTTT.

The chain couples TRBV2 to TRBJ2-7; possibly TRBD2 for D (5 bases). V gave up 6 bases and J gave up 2 bases, with 17 bases separating them. The CDR3 runs 15 residues. Germline V gene sequence: CDR1 SNHLY, CDR2 FYNNEI. The DNA for the CDR3 is TGTGCCAGCAGCCTGGACTCCCTGGGTCCCTACGAGCAGTACTTC. Translating it yields CASSLDSLGPYEQYF.

The V and J genes are TRBV27 and TRBJ2-5, with D unclear. The CDR3 length is 13 residues. Trimming removed 2 bases from V and 3 bases from J, with 7 bases in between. Per the germline V gene, CDR1 is MNHEY and CDR2 is SMNVEV (reference sequence). The CDR3 region is CASSLIYKETQYF. The CDR3 DNA reads as TGTGCCAGCAGTTTAATCTATAAAGAGACCCAGTACTTC.

The chain recombines TRBV5-1 with TRBJ2-7; TRBD1 might be the D (5 bases). The CDR3 runs to 12 residues. Trimming took 2 bases from V and 5 from J, leaving 8 bases between them. Germline values: CDR1 SGHRS, CDR2 YFSETQ. The CDR3 DNA is TGCGCCAGCAGCTTTAGGGGCGACGAGCAGTACTTC. Its protein is CASSFRGDEQYF.

The genes are TRBV25-1 and TRBJ1-1; 7 bases align to TRBD1. V shed 4 bases, J shed 5 bases, and the junction held 13 bases outside the gene matches. CDR1 is MGHDK and CDR2 is SYGVNS in the germline V gene. The CDR3 has 16 residues. CDR3 protein: CASSGLGQHEVTEAFF. DNA for the CDR3: TGTGCCAGCAGTGGATTGGGACAGCACGAAGTAACTGAAGCTTTCTTT.

The rearrangement joins TRBV6-6 to TRBJ2-1; D gene uncertain. The V gene lost 5 bases and the J gene lost 5 bases, with 7 bases spanning the gap. Germline values: CDR1 MNHNY, CDR2 SVGAGI (reference sequence). CDR3 size: 12 residues. For the CDR3, the DNA is TGTGCCAGCAGTCTATACCACAATGAGCAGTTCTTC. It is translated as CASSLYHNEQFF.

The table lists this clone with a count of one. The V and J genes are TRBV6-6 and TRBJ2-1, with D tentatively TRBD1 (6 bases). Germline V gene lookup returns CDR1 MNHNY and CDR2 SVGAGI (reference sequence). This CDR3 comprises 16 residues. Deletions cut 3 bases from V and 0 bases from J, with 12 bases between. The CDR3 DNA follows: TGTGCCAGCAGTTATAGGGGGATGAGCTCCTACAATGAGCAGTTCTTC. This sequence encodes CASSYRGMSSYNEQFF.

Regarding this clone: Mismatch with germline at one junction end may stem from a read error. The V gene is TRBV6-6, the J gene TRBJ1-5; D perhaps matches TRBD1 (5 bases). The CDR3 loop spans 15 amino acids. Germline values: CDR1 MNHNY, CDR2 SVGAGI (reference sequence). CDR3 protein: CASSSVDQGNQLQHF. The CDR3 DNA sequence: TGTGCCAGCAGTTCCGTTGATCAGGGCAATCAGCTCCAGCATTTT.

J is TRBJ1-1 and V is TRBV7-9, with TRBD1 as a possible D gene (5 bases). CDR3 length equals 13 residues. The germline gives CDR1 SEHNR, CDR2 FQNEAQ (reference sequence). V shed 5 bases and J shed 1 base, with 8 bases lying between them. CDR3 in amino acids: CASSRGTNTEAFF. The CDR3 DNA follows: TGTGCCAGCAGCCGGGGGACGAACACTGAAGCTTTCTTT.

This clone showed up just a few times. The chain employs TRBV7-8 and TRBJ2-1; 14 bases are a match to TRBD2. Per the germline V gene, CDR1 is SGHVS and CDR2 is FQNEAQ. V dropped 3 bases and J dropped 8; count of bases not matched to a gene: 9. CDR3 size: 17 residues. This CDR3 reads CASSFRRLAGGPHEQFF. The CDR3 nucleotides are TGTGCCAGCAGCTTCAGAAGACTAGCGGGAGGGCCACATGAGCAGTTCTTC.

This clone has a handful of counts. This chain's CDR3 is CASSLNYGYTF. CDR3 sequence (DNA): TGCGCCAGCAGCCTTAACTATGGCTACACCTTC. This chain joins TRBV5-1 and TRBJ1-2; D gene ambiguous. The CDR3 loop spans 11 amino acids. With 4 bases removed from V and 1 base from J, the gap between germline ends came to 2 bases. CDR1 and CDR2 (germline): SGHRS, YFSETQ.

This rearrangement joins TRBV5-1 to TRBJ2-7, with unresolved D. V lost 0 bases, J lost 3 bases, and 7 bases lay in between. This CDR3 has 13 amino acids. Germline V gene lookup returns CDR1 SGHRS and CDR2 YFSETQ. This CDR3 is CASSLDPGYEQYF. DNA for the CDR3: TGCGCCAGCAGCTTGGATCCGGGCTACGAGCAGTACTTC.